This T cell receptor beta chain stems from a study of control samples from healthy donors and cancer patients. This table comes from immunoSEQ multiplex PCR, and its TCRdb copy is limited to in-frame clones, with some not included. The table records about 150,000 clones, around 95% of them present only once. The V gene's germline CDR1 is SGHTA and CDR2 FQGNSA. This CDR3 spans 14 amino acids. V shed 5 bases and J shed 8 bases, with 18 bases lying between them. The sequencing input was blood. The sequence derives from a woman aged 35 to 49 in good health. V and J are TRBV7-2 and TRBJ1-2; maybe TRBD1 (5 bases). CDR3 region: CASSDRTTEGGYTF. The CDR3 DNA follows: TGTGCCAGCAGCGACCGGACAACTGAAGGGGGCTACACCTTC. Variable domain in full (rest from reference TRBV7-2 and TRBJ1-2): GAGVSQSPSNKVTEKGKDVELRCDPISGHTALYWYRQSLGQGLEFLIYFQGNSAPDKSGLPSDRFSAERTGGSVSTLTIQRTQQEDSAVYLCASSDRTTEGGYTFGSGTRLTVV.